The clone carrying this TCR beta chain was observed a few times. Investigators performed immunoSEQ version v3.0 at survey level. Method: immunoSEQ multiplex PCR; TCRdb's copy keeps in-frame clones and lacks some. The sample lists more than 30,000 clones; more than 75% were seen once. This entry comes from a study of long-term antiretroviral therapy in people with HIV. The V and J ends lost 5 bases and 0 bases, in that order; junction bases with no gene match: 9. Per germline, CDR1 MDHEN and CDR2 SYDVKM. CDR3 length: 16 residues. The chain employs TRBV28 and TRBJ2-7; 8 bases align to TRBD2. This specimen consisted of unsorted PBMCs, obtained 1.9 years after starting antiretroviral therapy. The TCR sequence derives from a man aged 18 to 29 with HIV. The CDR3 reads CASSGMTSANSYEQYF. The CDR3 DNA follows: TGTGCCAGCAGTGGGATGACTAGCGCAAACTCCTACGAGCAGTACTTC.